What follows describes a single T cell receptor (beta chain). Assay version v3.0 of immunoSEQ was used, and it was run at survey level. Each sample had sequencing targeting about 35,000-50,000 T-cell genomes. Repertoires were generated with immunoSEQ multiplex PCR, while TCRdb's copy carries only in-frame clones and drops some. This table has about 17,000 clones, 75% to 85% appearing once. These data come from a study of long-term antiretroviral therapy in people with HIV. Overall study: Specimens dating back about a decade before the 2015 immediate-ART recommendation are the oldest included.

The origin of this receptor is a man aged 45-65 years with HIV. The material sequenced was unsorted PBMCs, taken 0.3 years before starting antiretroviral therapy.

The CDR3 spells CASSLSRDRGLNEQFF. CDR3 nucleotide sequence: TGTGCCAGCAGTTTATCTCGGGACAGGGGGCTCAATGAGCAGTTCTTC. The V gene is TRBV27, the J gene TRBJ2-1; 12 bases align to TRBD1. In germline, CDR1 is MNHEY, CDR2 SMNVEV (reference sequence). CDR3 length: 16 amino acids. V dropped 0 bases and J dropped 6; count of bases not matched to a gene: 3.